These 29 T cell receptor beta chains were sequenced from one sample in a study of T cells in Graves' hyperthyroidism and ophthalmopathy. The investigators amplified TCR beta CDR3 regions from RNA transcripts. A first-round RT-PCR of the TCR CDR3 used the HTBI primer set. TCRdb processed the multiplex PCR reads anew with MiXCR; each CDR3 protein has one entry. The table includes over 500,000 distinct CDR3 sequences, over 45% detected once. The material sequenced was peripheral blood or thyroid tissue (not recorded which). These receptors came from an adult woman with Graves' disease, either hyperthyroidism or ophthalmopathy (not recorded which).

The sample holds a few counts of this clonotype. V gene TRBV7-2 combines with J gene TRBJ2-5; D unresolved. This CDR3 is built from 14 residues. V was trimmed by 3 bases and J by 12 bases, leaving 20 bases between them. Germline-derived CDR1 and CDR2 are SGHTA and FQGNSA. CDR3 DNA: TGTGCCAGCAGCTTTGCGAATCTAGGGCCCCCGGAGTACTTC. Amino acid sequence: CASSFANLGPPEYF.

The CDR3 DNA reads as TGCGCCAGCAGCCGGGGGACAGTACTATTCTCCTACGAGCAGTACTTC. It translates to CASSRGTVLFSYEQYF. The chain uses TRBV5-1 and TRBJ2-7; possible D gene TRBD1, 7 bases. The CDR3 is made up of 16 amino acids. Germline V gene sequence: CDR1 SGHRS, CDR2 YFSETQ. V was cut by 4 bases and J by 0 bases, with 17 bases left in between.

This clonotype was seen many times. The V gene is TRBV5-1, the J gene TRBJ2-7, with 8 bases that match TRBD2. Looked up from germline, CDR1 is SGHRS and CDR2 is YFSETQ. The CDR3 sequence is 13 residues long. J gave up 2 bases and V 4 bases, and 2 bases lay outside the gene matches. This CDR3 is CASSPGGAYEQYF. CDR3 bases: TGCGCCAGCAGCCCCGGGGGGGCCTACGAGCAGTACTTC.

This rearrangement joins TRBV7-9 to TRBJ1-1; no clear D. Germline lookup yields CDR1 SEHNR and CDR2 FQNEAQ (reference sequence). Trimming took 6 bases from V and 1 from J, leaving 15 bases between them. The CDR3 consists of 15 residues. CDR3 nucleotide sequence: TGTGCCAGCAGACGAAGCGGAGGATGGAACACTGAAGCTTTCTTT. The encoded protein is CASRRSGGWNTEAFF. The whole variable domain, remainder taken from reference TRBV7-9 and TRBJ1-1, is DTGVSQNPRHKITKRGQNVTFRCDPISEHNRLYWYRQTLGQGPEFLTYFQNEAQLEKSRLLSDRFSAERPKGSFSTLEIQRTEQGDSAMYLCASRRSGGWNTEAFFGQGTRLTVV.

This clonotype was seen more than once but under ten times. V is TRBV27 and J is TRBJ1-2, with 9 bases aligning to TRBD1. Germline assignment: CDR1 MNHEY and CDR2 SMNVEV (reference sequence). The V segment lost 7 bases and the J segment 7 bases; nucleotides outside the gene matches: 10. The CDR3 covers 14 residues. The CDR3, as DNA: TGTGCCAGCAAGCGACAGGGGGATGCTGGTGGCTACACCTTC. This codes for CASKRQGDAGGYTF.

The chain is built from TRBV7-9 and TRBJ2-7; TRBD1 agrees at 9 bases. J gave up 1 base and V 3 bases, and 4 bases lay outside the gene matches. CDR3 length: 15 residues. CDR1 and CDR2 from the germline V gene are SEHNR and FQNEAQ (reference sequence). CDR3 sequence (DNA): TGTGCCAGCAGCTTGACAGGGGGGGAATCCTACGAGCAGTACTTC. It translates to CASSLTGGESYEQYF.

This clonotype was counted between two and nine times. This chain uses TRBV7-9 with TRBJ1-1; D is unresolved. There are 17 residues in the CDR3. Trimming stripped 6 bases from V and 6 bases from J, with 26 bases between. Germline loops: CDR1 SEHNR, CDR2 FQNEAQ (reference sequence). CDR3: CASRNTGPIGSKPEAFF. CDR3 coding DNA: TGTGCCAGCAGGAACACCGGGCCTATCGGCTCTAAGCCTGAAGCTTTCTTT.

This chain uses TRBV7-8 with TRBJ2-7; D not resolved. The germline V gene has CDR1 SGHVS and CDR2 FQNEAQ. V gave up 6 bases and J gave up 2 bases, with 14 bases separating them. The CDR3 runs 14 residues. The CDR3 sequence: CASSPRRVPYEQYF. CDR3 nucleotides: TGTGCCAGCAGTCCCAGGCGCGTCCCCTACGAGCAGTACTTC.

This clonotype was counted ten times or more. V and J are TRBV2 and TRBJ1-3, with D unresolved. Germline V gene data show CDR1 as SNHLY and CDR2 as FYNNEI. V lost 4 bases and J 2 bases, leaving 12 bases between the germline ends. The CDR3 is 15 amino acids. CDR3 sequence (DNA): TGTGCCAGCAGTGTAGGAGGGCTGGCTGGAAACACCATATATTTT. Amino acid sequence: CASSVGGLAGNTIYF.

J is TRBJ1-4 and V is TRBV7-9, with TRBD1 matching over 10 bases. V was clipped by 11 bases and J by 8 bases; unmatched bases: 11. The length of the CDR3 is 14 residues. Germline V gene data show CDR1 as SEHNR and CDR2 as FQNEAQ (reference sequence). The CDR3 protein is CAVMRQGAGEKLFF. The CDR3 coding sequence is TGTGCCGTAATGCGACAGGGGGCCGGAGAAAAACTGTTTTTT.

This clonotype occurred a few times. The gene calls are TRBV7-2 and TRBJ1-2; D possibly corresponds to TRBD1 (5 bases). V was shortened by 0 bases and J by 7 bases, with 12 bases between the two germline ends. Germline CDR1 is SGHTA and CDR2 is FQGNSA. CDR3 length: 14 amino acids. The CDR3 reads CASSLARPGGGYTF. CDR3 nucleotides: TGTGCCAGCAGCTTAGCCCGTCCGGGGGGTGGCTACACCTTC. The whole variable domain, filled in from reference TRBV7-2 and TRBJ1-2, reads GAGVSQSPSNKVTEKGKDVELRCDPISGHTALYWYRQSLGQGLEFLIYFQGNSAPDKSGLPSDRFSAERTGGSVSTLTIQRTQQEDSAVYLCASSLARPGGGYTFGSGTRLTVV.

The chain links TRBV5-1 to TRBJ1-1; D ambiguous. The V end was cut by 2 bases, the J end by 0 bases, with 11 bases between. There are 15 residues in the CDR3. CDR1 is SGHRS and CDR2 is YFSETQ in the germline V gene. Here the CDR3 DNA reads TGCGCCAGCAGCTTTTCCGGACGGTTGAACACTGAAGCTTTCTTT. This sequence encodes CASSFSGRLNTEAFF.

This clonotype was observed at least ten times. The rearrangement links TRBV9 to TRBJ1-1; D remains unclear. V gave up 0 bases and J gave up 4 bases, with 4 bases separating them. The CDR3 has 12 amino acids. Germline V gene data show CDR1 as SGDLS and CDR2 as YYNGEE. The CDR3, as DNA: TGTGCCAGCAGCGTAGTTCTCACTGAAGCTTTCTTT. This codes for CASSVVLTEAFF.

The rearrangement links TRBV7-2 to TRBJ1-2; no clear D. The V gene lost 0 bases and the J gene lost 4 bases, with 9 bases spanning the gap. Germline loops: CDR1 SGHTA, CDR2 FQGNSA. The CDR3 is 14 amino acids. The CDR3 DNA reads TGTGCCAGCAGCTTAGCTCCGAATCTCTATGGCTACACCTTC. Translation: CASSLAPNLYGYTF.

About this clonotype: A much larger clone lies one base from this, so it may be a read error. V gene TRBV19 combines with J gene TRBJ2-3; TRBD2 is a possible D gene (5 bases). Germline V gives CDR1 LNHDA, CDR2 SQIVND (reference sequence). The CDR3 has 13 residues. The V end lost 8 bases, the J end lost 4 bases, and 13 bases lay between the germline ends. The CDR3 DNA reads TGTGCCAGTGGTAGAGGGATCGCAGATACGCAGTATTTT. It translates to CASGRGIADTQYF.

A word on this clonotype: A read error may explain this, as a much larger clone is one base away. V is TRBV20-1 and J is TRBJ1-2; 10 bases agree with TRBD1. The CDR3 has 14 residues. The germline V gene encodes CDR1 DFQATT and CDR2 SNEGSKA (reference sequence). CDR3 in amino acids: CSARPGTGAYGYIF. In nucleotides, the CDR3 is TGCAGTGCTAGACCCGGGACAGGGGCCTATGGCTACATCTTC.

The chain combines TRBV7-6 with TRBJ2-5; 12 bases map to TRBD2. The V and J ends lost 5 bases and 3 bases, in that order; junction bases with no gene match: 4. Germline V gene lookup returns CDR1 SGHVS and CDR2 FNYEAQ. This CDR3 is built from 15 residues. The chain's CDR3 is CASSRRTSGEETQYF. The CDR3 DNA reads TGTGCCAGCAGCCGGCGGACTAGCGGGGAAGAGACCCAGTACTTC.

The table lists this clonotype with many counts. Here the CDR3 reads CASSPQGGDNEQFF. CDR3 in DNA: TGTGCCAGCAGCCCACAGGGTGGGGACAATGAGCAGTTCTTC. The J gene is TRBJ2-1, the V gene TRBV5-8; the D gene is possibly TRBD1 (6 bases). V was clipped by 4 bases and J by 5 bases, with 13 bases between them. There are 14 residues in the CDR3. Germline CDR1 and CDR2: SGHTS and YDEGEE.

The V and J genes are TRBV7-6 and TRBJ1-3, with D perhaps TRBD1 (5 bases). The CDR3 contains 14 residues. Trimming removed 3 bases from V and 3 bases from J, with 9 bases in between. Germline V CDR1 and CDR2: SGHVS, FNYEAQ. The DNA for the CDR3 is TGTGCCAGCAGCTTCGAGGGACTTGGAAACACCATATATTTT. It is translated as CASSFEGLGNTIYF.

The chain joins TRBV6-2 or TRBV6-3 to TRBJ1-5; TRBD1 agrees at 7 bases. This CDR3 comprises 15 residues. Trimming cost V 4 bases and J 0 bases; bases outside gene matches: 3. Germline V gives CDR1 MNHEY, CDR2 SVGEGT. The CDR3 here is CASSWGTDSNQPQHF. The CDR3 region has the DNA TGTGCCAGCAGTTGGGGGACAGATAGCAATCAGCCCCAGCATTTT.

The rearrangement joins TRBV10-3 to TRBJ2-5; D perhaps matches TRBD2 (5 bases). The CDR3 is made up of 13 amino acids. V was trimmed by 8 bases and J by 2 bases, leaving 12 bases between them. Germline assignment: CDR1 ENHRY and CDR2 SYGVKD. CDR3 DNA sequence: TGTGCCATCTTGGGAGCGCAACAAGAGACCCAGTACTTC. Its protein is CAILGAQQETQYF.

This chain joins TRBV5-5 and TRBJ2-5; D is unclear. The CDR3 spans 15 residues. The germline V and J ends were trimmed by 0 bases and 2 bases, with 11 bases remaining between them. Germline V gives CDR1 SGHKS, CDR2 YYEKEE (reference sequence). The CDR3 region has the DNA TGTGCCAGCAGCTTGGCCACGGCTAATCAAGAGACCCAGTACTTC. Encoded protein: CASSLATANQETQYF.

This clonotype was detected only a few times. V gene TRBV2 combines with J gene TRBJ2-1; D remains unclear. There are 12 residues in the CDR3. Germline V lookup: CDR1 SNHLY, CDR2 FYNNEI. The V gene lost 7 bases and the J gene lost 14 bases, with 18 bases spanning the gap. This CDR3 is CASTSALRGEFF. CDR3 in DNA: TGTGCCAGCACCTCGGCCCTTAGAGGCGAGTTCTTC.

The chain recombines TRBV10-3 with TRBJ1-5; TRBD1 is a possible D gene (6 bases). Germline CDR1 and CDR2: ENHRY and SYGVKD. Deletions cut 10 bases from V and 7 bases from J, with 20 bases between. The CDR3 is 14 amino acids. DNA of the CDR3: TGTGCCACCAGGCCCCAGGGGAGGAGCCAGCCCCAGCATTTT. It specifies CATRPQGRSQPQHF.

The chain joins TRBV15 to TRBJ1-4; no definite D call. The CDR3 loop spans 15 amino acids. Germline lookup yields CDR1 LNHNV and CDR2 YYDKDF (reference sequence). With 3 bases removed from V and 0 bases from J, the gap between germline ends came to 8 bases. In DNA, the CDR3 is TGTGCCACCAGCAGCTGGGAGGCAACTAATGAAAAACTGTTTTTT. Amino acids: CATSSWEATNEKLFF. Combining the CDR3 with reference TRBV15 and TRBJ1-4 gives the whole variable domain DAMVIQNPRYQVTQFGKPVTLSCSQTLNHNVMYWYQQKSSQAPKLLFHYYDKDFNNEADTPDNFQSRRPNTSFCFLDIRSPGLGDTAMYLCATSSWEATNEKLFFGSGTQLSVL.

V and J are TRBV7-9 and TRBJ1-1; no reliable D call. Germline-derived CDR1 and CDR2 are SEHNR and FQNEAQ (reference sequence). CDR3 size: 11 residues. The V and J ends lost 8 bases and 4 bases respectively, with 8 bases between them. Written as DNA, the CDR3 is TGTGCCAGCCAGGCGATCACTGAAGCTTTCTTT. Translating gives CASQAITEAFF.

This clonotype was observed many times. This chain connects TRBV29-1 to TRBJ1-1; perhaps TRBD1 as D (6 bases). V was pared by 6 bases and J by 3 bases, with 11 bases between. From germline, CDR1 is SQVTM and CDR2 ANQGSEA. This CDR3 is 12 amino acids long. The DNA of the CDR3 is TGCAGCGTCCCAAAGGGGGACACTGAAGCTTTCTTT. It yields the protein CSVPKGDTEAFF. Full variable domain (missing parts from reference TRBV29-1 and TRBJ1-1): SAVISQKPSRDICQRGTSLTIQCQVDSQVTMMFWYRQQPGQSLTLIATANQGSEATYESGFVIDKFPISRPNLTFSTLTVSNMSPEDSSIYLCSVPKGDTEAFFGQGTRLTVV.

This chain uses TRBV25-1 with TRBJ1-1, with D possibly being TRBD1 (6 bases). V lost 4 bases and J lost 1, with 13 bases in between. The CDR3 totals 15 residues. Germline CDR1 and CDR2: MGHDK and SYGVNS. CDR3 loop: CASSARGVKNTEAFF. The CDR3 bases are TGTGCCAGCAGTGCTAGGGGGGTGAAGAACACTGAAGCTTTCTTT. Drawing the rest from reference TRBV25-1 and TRBJ1-1, the complete variable domain is EADIYQTPRYLVIGTGKKITLECSQTMGHDKMYWYQQDPGMELHLIHYSYGVNSTEKGDLSSESTVSRIRTEHFPLTLESARPSHTSQYLCASSARGVKNTEAFFGQGTRLTVV.

This CDR3 is CASSERTVNSPLHF. The CDR3, as DNA: TGTGCCAGCAGTGAAAGGACAGTTAATTCACCCCTCCACTTT. V usage is TRBV2 and J usage is TRBJ1-6; tentatively, D is TRBD1 (6 bases). This CDR3 has 14 residues. The V end lost 2 bases, the J end lost 6 bases, and 8 bases lay between the germline ends. Germline loops: CDR1 SNHLY, CDR2 FYNNEI.